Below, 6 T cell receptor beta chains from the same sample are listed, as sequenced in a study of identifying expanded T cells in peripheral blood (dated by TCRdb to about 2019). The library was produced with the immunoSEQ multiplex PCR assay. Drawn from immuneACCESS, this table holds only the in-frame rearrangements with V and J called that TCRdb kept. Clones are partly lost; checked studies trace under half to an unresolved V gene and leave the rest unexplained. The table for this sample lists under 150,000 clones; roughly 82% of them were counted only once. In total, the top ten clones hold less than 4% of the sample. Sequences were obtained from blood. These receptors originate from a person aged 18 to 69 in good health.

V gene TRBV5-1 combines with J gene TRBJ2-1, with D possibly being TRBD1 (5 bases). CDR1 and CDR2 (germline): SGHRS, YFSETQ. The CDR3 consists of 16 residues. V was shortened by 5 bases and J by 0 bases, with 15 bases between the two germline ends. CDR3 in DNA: TGCGCCAGCAGATCGTGGGGCAGAAGCTCCTACAATGAGCAGTTCTTC. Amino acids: CASRSWGRSSYNEQFF.

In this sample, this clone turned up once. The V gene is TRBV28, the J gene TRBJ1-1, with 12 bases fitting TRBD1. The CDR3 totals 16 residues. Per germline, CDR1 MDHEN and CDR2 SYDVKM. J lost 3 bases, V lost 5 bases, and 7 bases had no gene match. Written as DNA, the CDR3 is TGTGCCAGCAGTCTCTCGGGACAGGGGGCCGACACTGAAGCTTTCTTT. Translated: CASSLSGQGADTEAFF.

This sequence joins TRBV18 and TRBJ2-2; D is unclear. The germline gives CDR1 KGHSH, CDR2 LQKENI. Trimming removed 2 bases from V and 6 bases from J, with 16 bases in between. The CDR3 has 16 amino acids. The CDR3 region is CASSPVTPVGSGELFF. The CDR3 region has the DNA TGTGCCAGCTCACCAGTTACGCCGGTTGGGTCCGGGGAGCTGTTTTTT.

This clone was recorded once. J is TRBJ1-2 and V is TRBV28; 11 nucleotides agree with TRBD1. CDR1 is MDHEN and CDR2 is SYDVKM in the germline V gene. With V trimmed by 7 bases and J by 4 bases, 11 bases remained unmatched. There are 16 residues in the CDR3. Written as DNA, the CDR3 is TGTGCCAGCACTGTCTTGGGGACAGGGGGTGTCTATGGCTACACCTTC. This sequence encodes CASTVLGTGGVYGYTF.

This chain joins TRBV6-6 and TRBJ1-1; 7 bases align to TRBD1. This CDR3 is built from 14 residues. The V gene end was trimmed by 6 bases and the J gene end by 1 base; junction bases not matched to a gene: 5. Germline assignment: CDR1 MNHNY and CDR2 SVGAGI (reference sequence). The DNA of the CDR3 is TGTGCCAGCAGCCGGGACAGAAAGAACACTGAAGCTTTCTTT. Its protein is CASSRDRKNTEAFF.

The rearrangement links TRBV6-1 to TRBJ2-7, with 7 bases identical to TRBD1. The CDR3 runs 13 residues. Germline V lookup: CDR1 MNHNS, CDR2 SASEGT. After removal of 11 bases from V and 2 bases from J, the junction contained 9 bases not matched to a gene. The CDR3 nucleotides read TGTGCCGGACGGGACAGATGGACCTACGAGCAGTACTTC. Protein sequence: CAGRDRWTYEQYF.